One sample yielded the 32 T cell receptor beta chains listed below, sequenced in a study of T cells after yellow fever vaccination. TCRdb re-analysed the 5' RACE reads in MiXCR, keeping a single row per CDR3 protein. In the table there are some 260,000 distinct CDR3 sequences, about 5.2% of which are singletons. Sample: CD4+ T cells sorted from PBMCs, taken on the day of the yellow fever booster vaccination. These receptor sequences come from a man younger than 35 who received the YFV17D yellow fever vaccine.

This clonotype appeared a few times. The V call is TRBV6-5, the J call TRBJ2-7, with TRBD2 matching over 7 bases. With 0 bases clipped from V and 0 bases from J, the junction kept 2 bases outside the gene matches. The CDR3 loop spans 15 amino acids. The V gene's germline CDR1 is MNHEY and CDR2 SVGAGI. The CDR3 DNA reads as TGTGCCAGCAGTTACTCGGCGGGGGACTCCTACGAGCAGTACTTC. Translated: CASSYSAGDSYEQYF.

This clonotype was seen more than once but under ten times. The chain has TRBV9 and TRBJ2-3; D uncertain. With 0 bases removed from V and 2 bases from J, the gap between germline ends came to 7 bases. Germline loops: CDR1 SGDLS, CDR2 YYNGEE. CDR3 size: 14 residues. The DNA for the CDR3 is TGTGCCAGCAGCGTAGCCAGCCACACAGATACGCAGTATTTT. This gives the protein CASSVASHTDTQYF.

The chain uses TRBV5-1 and TRBJ2-7, with D maybe TRBD1 (5 bases). Trimming took off 4 bases at V and 1 base at J, with 12 bases between the two ends. This CDR3 comprises 14 residues. CDR1 is SGHRS, CDR2 YFSETQ, per germline. The CDR3 coding sequence is TGCGCCAGCAGCGGGGCAGAATATTCCTACGAGCAGTACTTC. It translates to CASSGAEYSYEQYF.

V and J are TRBV9 and TRBJ2-2, with D unresolved. The CDR3 runs to 14 residues. V shed 2 bases and J shed 5 bases, with 10 bases lying between them. CDR1 and CDR2 (germline): SGDLS, YYNGEE. CDR3 nucleotide sequence: TGTGCCAGCAGCGTTCGAACGGAGACCGGGGAGCTGTTTTTT. Translated, it gives CASSVRTETGELFF.

The chain carries TRBV7-9 and TRBJ1-2; D is unresolved. The CDR3 spans 11 residues. V was shortened by 8 bases and J by 5 bases, with 9 bases between the two germline ends. Germline CDR1 and CDR2: SEHNR and FQNEAQ (reference sequence). DNA for the CDR3: TGTGCCAGCGGGATTGGATATGGCTACACCTTC. Amino acid sequence: CASGIGYGYTF.

The chain links TRBV5-4 to TRBJ1-4, with no clear D. The CDR3 runs 13 residues. V lost 5 bases, J lost 7 bases, and 12 bases lay in between. Germline V lookup: CDR1 SGHNT, CDR2 YYREEE (reference sequence). In DNA form, the CDR3 reads TGTGCCAGCAGTTACGACGGAATTGAAAAACTGTTTTTT. It is translated as CASSYDGIEKLFF.

In its sample, this clonotype was seen a few times. This chain joins TRBV5-6 and TRBJ2-3, with D possibly TRBD2 on 6 matching bases. The germline V gene has CDR1 SGHDT and CDR2 YYEEEE. There are 13 residues in the CDR3. V lost 5 bases to trimming and J lost 4 bases, with 11 bases between them. The CDR3 DNA follows: TGTGCCAGCAGTTGGACGGGGGCAGATACGCAGTATTTT. Translation: CASSWTGADTQYF.

This clonotype showed up many times. The V and J genes are TRBV20-1 and TRBJ1-4, with 7 bases matching TRBD1. CDR3 size: 14 residues. Per the germline V gene, CDR1 is DFQATT and CDR2 is SNEGSKA (reference sequence). J was trimmed by 8 bases and V by 0 bases; bases with no gene match: 6. In nucleotides, the CDR3 is TGCAGTGCTAGAGATGGAAGAGGGGGCGAAAAACTGTTTTTT. Amino acids: CSARDGRGGEKLFF.

The CDR3 DNA reads as TGTGCCAGCAGTACGAGACAGGAGGGATCCCCAGATACGCAGTATTTT. This codes for CASSTRQEGSPDTQYF. This chain joins TRBV6-5 and TRBJ2-3; either TRBD1 or TRBD2 may fit D (6 bases each). Trimming took 5 bases from V and 4 from J, leaving 19 bases between them. In germline, CDR1 is MNHEY, CDR2 SVGAGI. The CDR3 runs to 16 residues.

This clonotype was seen more than once but under ten times. This chain connects TRBV4-2 to TRBJ1-6; no definite D call. The CDR3 consists of 15 residues. The V end lost 0 bases, the J end lost 11 bases, and 14 bases lay between the germline ends. Germline V CDR1 and CDR2: LGHNA, YNFKEQ. The CDR3 spells CASSQDEARQAPLHF. DNA of the CDR3: TGTGCCAGCAGCCAAGATGAGGCGCGTCAGGCACCCCTCCACTTT.

This clonotype occurred a few times. The V and J genes are TRBV6-2 or TRBV6-3 and TRBJ1-1; 7 positions match TRBD1. Germline assignment: CDR1 MNHEY and CDR2 SVGEGT. V was clipped by 2 bases and J by 3 bases; unmatched bases: 9. The CDR3 is made up of 16 amino acids. CDR3 amino acids: CASSYQGGLGDTEAFF. Written as DNA, the CDR3 is TGTGCCAGCAGTTACCAAGGGGGCCTCGGGGACACTGAAGCTTTCTTT.

This clonotype occurred a few times. The chain combines TRBV19 with TRBJ2-1; 10 positions match TRBD1. This CDR3 region has 18 residues. J gave up 6 bases and V 3 bases, and 14 bases lay outside the gene matches. Germline lookup yields CDR1 LNHDA and CDR2 SQIVND (reference sequence). DNA for the CDR3: TGTGCCAGTAGTATTTTCGGGGGACCGGGGACAGGGGCCAATGAGCAGTTCTTC. It codes for CASSIFGGPGTGANEQFF.

This clonotype was seen more than once but under ten times. This chain links TRBV7-9 with TRBJ2-3; D is undetermined. Per germline, CDR1 SEHNR and CDR2 FQNEAQ (reference sequence). Deletions cut 5 bases from V and 0 bases from J, with 15 bases between. The CDR3 runs to 16 residues. This chain's CDR3 is CASSPKGPLSTDTQYF. The DNA of the CDR3 is TGTGCCAGCAGCCCCAAGGGCCCCCTTAGCACAGATACGCAGTATTTT.

This clonotype occurred a few times. The chain carries TRBV7-3 and TRBJ2-2; D ambiguous. Germline CDR1 reads SGHTA; CDR2 reads FQGTGA. Trimming removed 4 bases at V and 2 bases at J, with 14 bases between. The CDR3 extends over 16 amino acids. DNA of the CDR3: TGTGCCAGCAGCTCGTCTCCGGCCGCCAACACCGGGGAGCTGTTTTTT. This gives the protein CASSSSPAANTGELFF. The full variable domain, rest sourced from reference TRBV7-3 and TRBJ2-2, is GAGVSQTPSNKVTEKGKYVELRCDPISGHTALYWYRQSLGQGPEFLIYFQGTGAADDSGLPNDRFFAVRPEGSVSTLKIQRTERGDSAVYLCASSSSPAANTGELFFGEGSRLTVL.

The rearrangement uses TRBV6-2 or TRBV6-3 and TRBJ1-2; TRBD1 might be the D (6 bases). Germline CDR1 is MNHEY and CDR2 is SVGEGT. This CDR3 is built from 15 residues. V shed 6 bases and J shed 4 bases, with 18 bases lying between them. This chain's CDR3 is CASRHPRGSGYGYTF. The CDR3 bases are TGTGCCAGCAGACATCCCAGGGGTTCGGGCTATGGCTACACCTTC.

The chain has TRBV5-4 and TRBJ1-2; a possible D gene is TRBD1 (6 bases). CDR3 length: 14 residues. Germline V gives CDR1 SGHNT, CDR2 YYREEE (reference sequence). V gave up 4 bases and J gave up 2 bases, with 12 bases separating them. CDR3 in amino acids: CASSEGQQNYGYTF. CDR3 DNA sequence: TGTGCCAGCAGCGAGGGACAACAAAACTATGGCTACACCTTC.

This clonotype was detected ten times or more. The chain couples TRBV5-6 to TRBJ2-3; 9 positions match TRBD2. The trim removed 7 bases at V and 3 bases at J, leaving 6 bases unmatched. The CDR3 has 14 residues. CDR1 SGHDT and CDR2 YYEEEE come from the germline V gene. CDR3: CASSRLAVTDTQYF. The CDR3 DNA reads TGTGCCAGCTCTCGACTAGCGGTTACAGATACGCAGTATTTT.

The table lists this clonotype with many counts. V gene TRBV5-1 combines with J gene TRBJ2-4; the D is unclear. This CDR3 has 14 amino acids. Germline V gene sequence: CDR1 SGHRS, CDR2 YFSETQ. The germline V and J ends were trimmed by 0 bases and 3 bases, with 7 bases remaining between them. CDR3 loop: CASSLDLVKNIQYF. The CDR3 DNA is TGCGCCAGCAGCTTGGATTTAGTCAAAAACATTCAGTACTTC.

This clonotype appeared a few times. V usage is TRBV20-1 and J usage is TRBJ1-2, with D maybe TRBD1 (5 bases). With 3 bases removed from V and 1 base from J, the gap between germline ends came to 9 bases. This CDR3 has 13 residues. Germline V gene sequence: CDR1 DFQATT, CDR2 SNEGSKA (reference sequence). CDR3 nucleotides: TGCAGTGCTAGTCCGGGGCTTAACTATGGCTACACCTTC. It yields the protein CSASPGLNYGYTF.

This clonotype has only a few counts. The chain links TRBV23-1 to TRBJ2-7; 12 bases are shared with TRBD2. TRBV23-1 is an ORF, and what it does is uncertain. CDR3 length equals 16 residues. With V trimmed by 3 bases and J by 1 base, 4 bases remained unmatched. DNA of the CDR3: TGCGCCAGCAGTCACCCGACTAGCGGGGGATCCTACGAGCAGTACTTC. This encodes CASSHPTSGGSYEQYF.

The J gene is TRBJ1-2, the V gene TRBV10-3; 9 bases agree with TRBD1. The V segment lost 11 bases and the J segment 8 bases; nucleotides outside the gene matches: 12. Looked up from germline, CDR1 is ENHRY and CDR2 is SYGVKD. The CDR3 runs to 13 residues. CDR3 in DNA: TGTGCCGCCCGTGGGACAGGGCCCGGAGGCTACACCTTC. Its translation: CAARGTGPGGYTF.

This clonotype has a handful of counts. The chain recombines TRBV9 with TRBJ2-3; D gene uncertain. The CDR3 has 13 residues. Germline V gene sequence: CDR1 SGDLS, CDR2 YYNGEE. V was cut by 0 bases and J by 6 bases, with 8 bases left in between. The chain's CDR3 is CASSVDGLDTQYF. The CDR3 region has the DNA TGTGCCAGCAGCGTAGACGGGTTGGATACGCAGTATTTT.

This clonotype turned up a few times. The gene calls are TRBV20-1 and TRBJ2-3; perhaps TRBD2 as D (7 bases). The V end lost 5 bases, the J end lost 4 bases, and 22 bases lay between the germline ends. The length of the CDR3 is 16 residues. CDR1 is DFQATT, CDR2 SNEGSKA, per germline (reference sequence). The CDR3 sequence: CSAWGPAGEGADTQYF. The CDR3 DNA is TGCAGTGCTTGGGGGCCGGCGGGGGAGGGCGCAGATACGCAGTATTTT.

This clonotype was seen only a few times. This chain connects TRBV5-5 to TRBJ1-2, with unresolved D. The V end lost 1 base, the J end lost 3 bases, and 7 bases lay between the germline ends. Per the germline V gene, CDR1 is SGHKS and CDR2 is YYEKEE (reference sequence). The length of the CDR3 is 13 residues. CDR3 loop: CASSLLTDYGYTF. CDR3 sequence (DNA): TGTGCCAGCAGCTTGTTAACGGACTATGGCTACACCTTC.

This clonotype was counted ten times or more. CDR3 loop: CASSLTGRFSEAFF. The DNA of the CDR3 is TGTGCCAGCAGTTTGACAGGGAGGTTTAGTGAAGCTTTCTTT. The chain has TRBV12-3 or TRBV12-4 and TRBJ1-1, with 7 bases that match TRBD1. This CDR3 region has 14 residues. Losses at the gene ends were 3 bases for V and 7 bases for J; bases not matched to a gene: 8.

This clonotype was counted between two and nine times. This sequence joins TRBV6-1 and TRBJ1-6; D is ambiguous. CDR3 length: 16 amino acids. Germline loops: CDR1 MNHNS, CDR2 SASEGT. The V gene lost 1 base and the J gene lost 0 bases, with 7 bases spanning the gap. CDR3 DNA sequence: TGTGCCAGCAGTGAAGGGGAGAGCTCCTATAATTCACCCCTCCACTTT. Its translation is CASSEGESSYNSPLHF.

This clonotype was seen only a few times. The chain is built from TRBV6-2 or TRBV6-3 and TRBJ2-7, with 7 bases aligning to TRBD1. Per germline, CDR1 MNHEY and CDR2 SVGEGT. The CDR3 spans 16 residues. V lost 8 bases and J lost 5; bases outside the gene matches: 18. CDR3 sequence (DNA): TGTGCCAGCCATTGTGCAGGTGGACAGGAGGCCCACGAGCAGTACGTC. The encoded protein is CASHCAGGQEAHEQYV.

In this sample, this clonotype turned up many times. V is TRBV6-5 and J is TRBJ2-5; D is unresolved. V was cut by 6 bases and J by 7 bases, with 18 bases left in between. This CDR3 is 14 amino acids long. In germline, CDR1 is MNHEY, CDR2 SVGAGI. The DNA for the CDR3 is TGTGCCAGCAGACCTGGTGGGGTATCGGGGACCCAGTACTTC. It codes for CASRPGGVSGTQYF.

About this clonotype: The CDR3 carries no conserved terminal phenylalanine or tryptophan, so it likely arises from a read error. The J gene is TRBJ2-7, the V gene TRBV20-1; D is possibly TRBD1 (5 bases). The length of the CDR3 is 12 residues. Germline V gene data show CDR1 as DFQATT and CDR2 as SNEGSKA (reference sequence). V was trimmed by 2 bases and J by 4 bases, leaving 9 bases between them. The DNA of the CDR3 is TGCAGTGCTAGAACCAGGGATTACGAGCAGTACCTC. As protein: CSARTRDYEQYL.

The chain carries TRBV14 and TRBJ2-7; perhaps TRBD1 as D (6 bases). Germline lookup yields CDR1 SGHDN and CDR2 FVKESK. Trimming removed 6 bases at V and 6 bases at J, with 15 bases between. The CDR3 consists of 13 residues. CDR3 bases: TGTGCCAGCAGTACGGACGTACAGGGCGAGCAGTACGTC. As protein: CASSTDVQGEQYV.

This clonotype was detected ten times or more. This chain connects TRBV20-1 to TRBJ2-6, with D unclear. Germline CDR1 reads DFQATT; CDR2 reads SNEGSKA (reference sequence). The CDR3 covers 13 residues. Trimming left V 6 bases short and J 1 base short, with 7 bases between. This CDR3 reads CSALKSGANVLTF. CDR3 bases: TGCAGTGCCCTAAAATCTGGGGCCAACGTCCTGACTTTC.

This clonotype was picked up many times. The chain carries TRBV29-1 and TRBJ2-2; TRBD2 might be the D (6 bases). CDR3 length: 14 residues. Germline CDR1 SQVTM, CDR2 ANQGSEA. The germline V and J ends were trimmed by 6 bases and 0 bases, with 11 bases remaining between them. CDR3 bases: TGCAGCGTGCGGGAATACTCGAACACCGGGGAGCTGTTTTTT. Translating it yields CSVREYSNTGELFF.